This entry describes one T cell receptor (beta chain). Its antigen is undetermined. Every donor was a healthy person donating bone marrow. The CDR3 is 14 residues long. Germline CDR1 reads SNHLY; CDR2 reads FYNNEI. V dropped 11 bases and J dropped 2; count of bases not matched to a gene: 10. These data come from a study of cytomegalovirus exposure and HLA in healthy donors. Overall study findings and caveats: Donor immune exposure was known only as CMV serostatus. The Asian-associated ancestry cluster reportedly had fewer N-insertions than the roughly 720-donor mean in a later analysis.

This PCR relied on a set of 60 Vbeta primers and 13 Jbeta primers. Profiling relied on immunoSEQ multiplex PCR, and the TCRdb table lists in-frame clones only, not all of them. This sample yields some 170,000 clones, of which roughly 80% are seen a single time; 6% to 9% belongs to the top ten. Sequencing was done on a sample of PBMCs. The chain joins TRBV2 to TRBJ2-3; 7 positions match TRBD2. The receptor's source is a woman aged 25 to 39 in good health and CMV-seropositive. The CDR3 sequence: CAGQAGTSTDTQYF. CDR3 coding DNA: TGTGCCGGCCAAGCGGGGACTTCCACAGATACGCAGTATTTT.